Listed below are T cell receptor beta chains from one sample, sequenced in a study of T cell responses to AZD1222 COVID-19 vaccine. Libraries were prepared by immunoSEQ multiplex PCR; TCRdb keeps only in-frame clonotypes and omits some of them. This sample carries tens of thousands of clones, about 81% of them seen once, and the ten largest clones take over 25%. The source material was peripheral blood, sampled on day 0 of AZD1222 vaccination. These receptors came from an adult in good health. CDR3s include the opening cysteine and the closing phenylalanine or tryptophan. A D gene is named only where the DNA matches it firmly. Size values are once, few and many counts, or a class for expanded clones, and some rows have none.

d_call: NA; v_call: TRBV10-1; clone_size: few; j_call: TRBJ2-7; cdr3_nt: TGCGCCAGCAGTGTGGGCAGGCAGTACTACGAGCAGTACTTC; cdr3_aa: CASSVGRQYYEQYF
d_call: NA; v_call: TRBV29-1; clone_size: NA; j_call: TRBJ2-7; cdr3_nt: TGCAGCGTTGGCCCGGACCAACGTGGGGAGCAGTACTTC; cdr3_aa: CSVGPDQRGEQYF
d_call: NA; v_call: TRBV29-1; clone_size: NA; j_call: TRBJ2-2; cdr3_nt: TGCAGCGTTGAAGAGCGCGGAGGGAACACCGGGGAGCTGTTTTTT; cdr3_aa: CSVEERGGNTGELFF
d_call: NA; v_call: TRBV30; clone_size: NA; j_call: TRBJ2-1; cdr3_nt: TGTGCCTGGAGTAGGTCTAGCGACAATGAGCAGTTCTTC; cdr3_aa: CAWSRSSDNEQFF
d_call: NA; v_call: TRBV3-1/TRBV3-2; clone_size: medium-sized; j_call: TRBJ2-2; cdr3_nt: TGTGCCAGCAGCCCACCTTTGGCCGGGGAGCTGTTTTTT; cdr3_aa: CASSPPLAGELFF
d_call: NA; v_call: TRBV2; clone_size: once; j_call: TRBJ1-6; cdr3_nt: TGTGCCAGCAGTGCGACTCGCTCCTATAATTCACCCCTCCACTTT; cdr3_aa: CASSATRSYNSPLHF
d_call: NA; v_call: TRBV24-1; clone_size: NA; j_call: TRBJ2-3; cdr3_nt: TGTGCCACCAGTGAGGCAGATACGCAGTATTTT; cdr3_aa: CATSEADTQYF
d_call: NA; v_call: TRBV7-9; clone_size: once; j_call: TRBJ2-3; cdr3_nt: TGTGCCAGCAGCTTAAGGGGTGCGGGCAGAGGGGGAGATACGCAGTATTTT; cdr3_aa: CASSLRGAGRGGDTQYF
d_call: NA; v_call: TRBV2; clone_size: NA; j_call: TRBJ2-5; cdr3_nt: TGTGCCAGCAGTCAGGACAGCCAAGAGACCCAGTACTTC; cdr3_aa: CASSQDSQETQYF
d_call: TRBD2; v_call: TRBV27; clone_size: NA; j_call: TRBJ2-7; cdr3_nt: TGTGCCAGCAGTCCCTTAGCGGGACCCGCCTACGAGCAGTACTTC; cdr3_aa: CASSPLAGPAYEQYF
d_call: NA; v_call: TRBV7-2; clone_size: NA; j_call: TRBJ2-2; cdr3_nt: TGTGCCAGCAGCTTAGCGGTCCCTAAAGAGCTGTTTTTT; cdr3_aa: CASSLAVPKELFF
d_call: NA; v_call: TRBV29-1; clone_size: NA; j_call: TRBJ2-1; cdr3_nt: TGCAGCGTCCATAAGGGCTACAGTGGCTCCTACAATGAGCAGTTCTTC; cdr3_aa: CSVHKGYSGSYNEQFF
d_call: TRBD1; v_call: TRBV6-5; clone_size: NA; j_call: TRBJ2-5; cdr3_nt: TGTGCCAGCAGGATGACAGGGTTGGAGACCCAGTACTTC; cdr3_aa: CASRMTGLETQYF